One sample yielded the 3 T cell receptor beta chains listed below, sequenced in a study of shared clonotypes between healthy human individuals. Only CD45RO-negative cells positively selected for CCR7 counted as naive CD8 cells, so terminally differentiated effector memory CD45RA+ cells were excluded. The method was immunoSEQ multiplex PCR; TCRdb's version includes in-frame clones alone and lacks a portion of them. The sample records around 2,000,000 clones, around 93% being singletons. Sequencing input: naive CD8+ T cells from PBMCs. All receptors come from a man aged 18 to 30 in good health. Some clones in this sample may be carry-over from other donors' samples.

J is TRBJ2-4 and V is TRBV9; D is possibly TRBD1 (5 bases). CDR3 length equals 15 residues. Trimming took off 0 bases at V and 6 bases at J, with 13 bases between the two ends. CDR1 and CDR2 from the germline V gene are SGDLS and YYNGEE. This chain's CDR3 is CASSVEGVPTNIQYF. CDR3 bases: TGTGCCAGCAGCGTAGAAGGGGTTCCCACAAACATTCAGTACTTC.

Worth noting for this clone: The same CDR3 also results from other DNA sequences found in this sample. CDR3 sequence (DNA): TGCAGCGTCCTTCAAGACAATGAGCAGTTCTTC. This sequence encodes CSVLQDNEQFF. The rearrangement links TRBV29-1 to TRBJ2-1, with D unresolved. The CDR3 contains 11 residues. V was shortened by 6 bases and J by 5 bases, with 8 bases between the two germline ends. Looked up from germline, CDR1 is SQVTM and CDR2 is ANQGSEA.

The V gene is TRBV6-6, the J gene TRBJ2-1, with D uncertain. CDR1 and CDR2 (germline): MNHNY, SVGAGI (reference sequence). The V and J ends lost 4 bases and 7 bases respectively, with 8 bases between them. The CDR3 has 12 residues. The CDR3 protein is CASSFALNEQFF. The CDR3 coding sequence is TGTGCCAGCAGTTTCGCCCTTAATGAGCAGTTCTTC.